Following are 18 T cell receptor beta chains from one sample sequenced in a study of identifying expanded T cells in peripheral blood (dated 2019 in TCRdb). The method behind the library was the immunoSEQ multiplex PCR assay. TCRdb mirrors the immuneACCESS table, restricted to in-frame sequences. Some clones are absent from its copies; in checked studies, under half trace to an unresolved V gene, and the reason for the others is unknown. In all, the sample holds about 78,000 clones, and 88% of those were seen once. The ten largest clones take up roughly 19% of the sample. Source material: blood. These receptors all come from a person between 18 and 75 years old in good health.

The genes are TRBV4-3 and TRBJ2-3; no firm D call. The germline V gene has CDR1 LGHNA and CDR2 YSLEER. Trimming took 3 bases from V and 1 from J, leaving 17 bases between them. The CDR3 runs 17 residues. CDR3 sequence reads: CASSQEPRASGTDTQYF. In nucleotides, the CDR3 is TGCGCCAGCAGCCAGGAACCCCGGGCCTCTGGCACAGATACGCAGTATTTT.

Comment on this clone: Other DNA variants within this sample encode the same CDR3. The rearrangement links TRBV6-1 to TRBJ1-1; D is unresolved. Germline CDR1 and CDR2: MNHNS and SASEGT. The V end was cut by 1 base, the J end by 2 bases, with 11 bases between. The CDR3 extends over 15 amino acids. The CDR3 region has the DNA TGTGCCAGCAGTGAAGTATTAGGTCGTAACACTGAAGCTTTCTTT. Protein product: CASSEVLGRNTEAFF.

This clone has a single count. The chain recombines TRBV7-6 with TRBJ2-1; D is perhaps TRBD1 (6 bases). Germline CDR1 reads SGHVS; CDR2 reads FNYEAQ. The CDR3 is 17 amino acids. Between the trimmed V and J ends, which lost 2 bases and 2 bases, there was a span of 16 bases. The CDR3 region is CASSLFLRGRTYNEQFF. CDR3 in DNA: TGTGCCAGCAGCTTATTCCTCAGGGGAAGGACCTACAATGAGCAGTTCTTC.

In its sample, this clone was seen once. CDR3 amino acids: CASSLAPTIYF. CDR3 coding DNA: TGTGCCAGCAGCTTAGCTCCCACCATATATTTT. The genes are TRBV7-9 and TRBJ1-3; D uncertain. Trimming left V 0 bases short and J 9 bases short, with 3 bases between. The CDR3 runs 11 residues. The germline gives CDR1 SEHNR, CDR2 FQNEAQ (reference sequence).

This chain joins TRBV7-9 and TRBJ2-1; no clear D gene. Trimming removed 4 bases at V and 6 bases at J, with 4 bases between. CDR1 and CDR2 from the germline V gene are SEHNR and FQNEAQ (reference sequence). The CDR3 totals 11 residues. CDR3 amino acids: CASSSLNEQFF. In DNA form, the CDR3 reads TGTGCCAGCAGCTCCCTCAATGAGCAGTTCTTC.

This clone came up once. V is TRBV6-1 and J is TRBJ1-3; a possible D gene is TRBD1 (6 bases). The CDR3 consists of 15 residues. V was trimmed by 3 bases and J by 1 base, leaving 10 bases between them. Germline loops: CDR1 MNHNS, CDR2 SASEGT. The CDR3 region has the DNA TGTGCCAGCAGTGAGTACAGGGCTTCTGGAAACACCATATATTTT. It is translated as CASSEYRASGNTIYF.

CDR3 region: CASSINTQRQETQYF. In nucleotides, the CDR3 is TGTGCCAGCAGCATAAACACCCAGCGGCAAGAGACCCAGTACTTC. The chain recombines TRBV7-8 with TRBJ2-5, with D possibly being TRBD2 (5 bases). Deletions cut 5 bases from V and 2 bases from J, with 15 bases between. The V gene's germline CDR1 is SGHVS and CDR2 FQNEAQ. CDR3 length: 15 amino acids.

V is TRBV5-1 and J is TRBJ1-5; 7 bases map to TRBD1. This CDR3 comprises 16 residues. The ends lost 4 bases at V and 5 bases at J; junction bases unmatched: 12. Germline loops: CDR1 SGHRS, CDR2 YFSETQ. For the CDR3, the DNA is TGCGCCAGCAGCCCCCTGGCAGGGGGAAGGGATCAGCCCCAGCATTTT. Its translation is CASSPLAGGRDQPQHF. The full variable domain, with the rest looked up from reference TRBV5-1 and TRBJ1-5, is KAGVTQTPRYLIKTRGQQVTLSCSPISGHRSVSWYQQTPGQGLQFLFEYFSETQRNKGNFPGRFSGRQFSNSRSEMNVSTLELGDSALYLCASSPLAGGRDQPQHFGDGTRLSIL.

V and J are TRBV2 and TRBJ1-4; D is unresolved. This CDR3 has 16 amino acids. Germline V lookup: CDR1 SNHLY, CDR2 FYNNEI. V gave up 6 bases and J gave up 0 bases, with 14 bases separating them. CDR3 in amino acids: CASRAPPGTTNEKLFF. Written as DNA, the CDR3 is TGTGCCAGCAGGGCCCCCCCAGGAACAACTAATGAAAAACTGTTTTTT.

This rearrangement joins TRBV9 to TRBJ2-3, with 8 nucleotides matching TRBD2. The J segment lost 0 bases and the V segment lost 5 bases, leaving 5 bases of the junction unmatched. The length of the CDR3 is 15 residues. The germline gives CDR1 SGDLS, CDR2 YYNGEE. CDR3 bases: TGTGCCAGCAGTTTTAGCGGGGCCAGCACAGATACGCAGTATTTT. Translating gives CASSFSGASTDTQYF.

V gene TRBV11-3 combines with J gene TRBJ2-2, with D uncertain. Germline values: CDR1 SGHNT, CDR2 YENEEA. The CDR3 contains 12 residues. Trimming took 5 bases from V and 7 from J, leaving 8 bases between them. DNA of the CDR3: TGTGCCAGCAGCAGTGATGGCGGGGAGCTGTTTTTT. It encodes CASSSDGGELFF.

V gene TRBV28 combines with J gene TRBJ1-2, with D possibly TRBD1 on 5 matching bases. CDR1 and CDR2 (germline): MDHEN, SYDVKM. The CDR3 totals 13 residues. Between the trimmed V and J ends, which lost 6 bases and 0 bases, there was a span of 8 bases. This chain's CDR3 is CASRQAANYGYTF. Written as DNA, the CDR3 is TGTGCCAGCAGACAGGCAGCTAACTATGGCTACACCTTC.

V usage is TRBV19 and J usage is TRBJ1-3, with TRBD1 as a possible D gene (5 bases). CDR1 and CDR2 (germline): LNHDA, SQIVND (reference sequence). This CDR3 is built from 18 residues. Trimming removed 3 bases at V and 2 bases at J, with 20 bases between. CDR3 nucleotide sequence: TGTGCCAGTAGTATCCGAAATCCTGGCAGGGAGGCTGGAAACACCATATATTTT. Its protein product is CASSIRNPGREAGNTIYF.

The CDR3 is CASGIADTQYF. CDR3 sequence (DNA): TGTGCTAGTGGGATAGCAGATACGCAGTATTTT. The chain joins TRBV12-5 to TRBJ2-3; no clear D. The CDR3 extends over 11 amino acids. The V gene lost 6 bases and the J gene lost 4 bases, with 5 bases spanning the gap. Germline V lookup: CDR1 LGHNT, CDR2 FRNRAP.

This clone was detected only once. The chain employs TRBV18 and TRBJ2-5, with a possible D match to TRBD2 (5 bases). The ends were cut back, 5 bases at V and 1 base at J, with 14 bases in the middle. This CDR3 has 15 amino acids. Germline loops: CDR1 KGHSH, CDR2 LQKENI. CDR3 in DNA: TGTGCCAGCTCAACGGACCGAGGGTTCCAAGAGACCCAGTACTTC. It translates to CASSTDRGFQETQYF.

The chain uses TRBV7-2 and TRBJ1-2, with D perhaps matching TRBD1 (5 bases). V was clipped by 7 bases and J by 2 bases, with 8 bases between them. This CDR3 has 12 residues. CDR1 and CDR2 from the germline V gene are SGHTA and FQGNSA. Written as DNA, the CDR3 is TGTGCCAGCACCGGGGGGAACTATGGCTACACCTTC. This translates into CASTGGNYGYTF.

This clone was detected once. V usage is TRBV28 and J usage is TRBJ2-7; 8 nucleotides agree with TRBD1. CDR3 length equals 13 residues. V trimming: 7 bases; J trimming: 4 bases; junction bases outside the gene matches: 6. Germline lookup yields CDR1 MDHEN and CDR2 SYDVKM. This chain's CDR3 is CASTQGAGYEQYF. The CDR3 coding sequence is TGTGCCAGCACGCAGGGGGCCGGGTACGAGCAGTACTTC.

The chain carries TRBV5-1 and TRBJ2-3; no clear D. Per germline, CDR1 SGHRS and CDR2 YFSETQ. The CDR3 is 12 residues long. Trimming cost V 0 bases and J 6 bases, with 5 bases left between them. CDR3: CASSLETDTQYF. Written as DNA, the CDR3 is TGCGCCAGCAGCTTGGAGACCGATACGCAGTATTTT.